The clone carrying this TCR beta chain was found once. Its antigen is unidentified. The PCR was carried out with 60 Vbeta primers and 13 Jbeta primers. This table comes from immunoSEQ multiplex PCR, and its TCRdb copy is limited to in-frame clones, with some not included. This table holds 120,000 to 150,000 clones, approximately 70% found once. This entry is derived from a study of cytomegalovirus exposure and HLA in healthy donors. Study-wide results and limits: It emerged from a later analysis that several of the most significant clusters appeared to be linked to common viral pathogens. The listing of roughly 160 TCR beta chains classed them as cytomegalovirus-associated.

The sample taken for sequencing was PBMCs. The TCR sequence derives from a woman under 30 in good health and CMV-seronegative.

The CDR3 nucleotides are TGTGCCAGCAGCCAGTACCGGGACAGGGCGTATGGCTACACCTTC. Translating gives CASSQYRDRAYGYTF. V gene TRBV5-4 combines with J gene TRBJ1-2; 9 bases map to TRBD1. The J segment lost 5 bases and the V segment lost 4 bases, leaving 9 bases of the junction unmatched. Germline V lookup: CDR1 SGHNT, CDR2 YYREEE (reference sequence). CDR3 length: 15 residues.